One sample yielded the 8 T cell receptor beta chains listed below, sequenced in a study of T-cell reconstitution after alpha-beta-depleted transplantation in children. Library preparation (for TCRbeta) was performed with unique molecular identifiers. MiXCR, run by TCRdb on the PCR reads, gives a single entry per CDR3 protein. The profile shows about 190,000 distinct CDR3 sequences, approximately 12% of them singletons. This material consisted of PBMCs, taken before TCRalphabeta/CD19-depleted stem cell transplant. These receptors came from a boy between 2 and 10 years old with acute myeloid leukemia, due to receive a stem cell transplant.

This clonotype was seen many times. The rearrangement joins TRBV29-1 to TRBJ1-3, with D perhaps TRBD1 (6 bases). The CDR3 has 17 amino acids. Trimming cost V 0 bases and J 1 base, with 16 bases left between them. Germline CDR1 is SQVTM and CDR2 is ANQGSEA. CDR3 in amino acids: CSVEDRWAGESGNTIYF. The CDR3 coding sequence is TGCAGCGTTGAAGATAGGTGGGCAGGGGAATCTGGAAACACCATATATTTT.

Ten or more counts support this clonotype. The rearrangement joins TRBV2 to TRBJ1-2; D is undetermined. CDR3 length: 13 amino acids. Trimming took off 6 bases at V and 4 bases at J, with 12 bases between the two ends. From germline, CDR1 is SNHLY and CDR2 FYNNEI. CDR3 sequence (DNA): TGTGCCAGCAGCGCCGCGGGTCGCTATGGCTACACCTTC. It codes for CASSAAGRYGYTF.

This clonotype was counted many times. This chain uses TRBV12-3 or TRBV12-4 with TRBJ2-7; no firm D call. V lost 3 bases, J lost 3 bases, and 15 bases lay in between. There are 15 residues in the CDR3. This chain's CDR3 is CASSFSSTTYYEQYF. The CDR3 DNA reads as TGTGCCAGCAGTTTTTCATCTACAACATACTACGAGCAGTACTTC.

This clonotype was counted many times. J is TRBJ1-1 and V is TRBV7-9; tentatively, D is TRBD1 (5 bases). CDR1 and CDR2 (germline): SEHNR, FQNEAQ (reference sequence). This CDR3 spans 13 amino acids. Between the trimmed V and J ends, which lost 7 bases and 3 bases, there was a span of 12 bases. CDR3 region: CASNGARDTEAFF. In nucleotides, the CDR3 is TGTGCCAGCAATGGGGCGCGGGACACTGAAGCTTTCTTT.

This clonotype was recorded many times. The CDR3, as DNA: TGTGCCAGCAGCTTAGGGTTTGAGCAGTTCTTC. It is translated as CASSLGFEQFF. The chain is built from TRBV7-8 and TRBJ2-1; D call uncertain. V lost 1 base and J 9 bases, leaving 4 bases between the germline ends. Germline CDR1 is SGHVS and CDR2 is FQNEAQ. This CDR3 has 11 residues.

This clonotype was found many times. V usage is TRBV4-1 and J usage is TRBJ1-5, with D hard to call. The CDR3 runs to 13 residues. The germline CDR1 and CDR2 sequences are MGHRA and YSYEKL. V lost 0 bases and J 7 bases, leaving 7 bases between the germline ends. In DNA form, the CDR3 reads TGCGCCAGCAGCCAAGAACGTGGACAGCCCCAGCATTTT. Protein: CASSQERGQPQHF.

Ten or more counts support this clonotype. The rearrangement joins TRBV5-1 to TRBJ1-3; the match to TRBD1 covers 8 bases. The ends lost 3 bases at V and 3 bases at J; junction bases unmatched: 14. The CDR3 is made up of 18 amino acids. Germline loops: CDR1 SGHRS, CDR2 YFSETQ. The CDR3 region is CASSSREGRGQFGNTIYF. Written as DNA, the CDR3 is TGCGCCAGCAGCTCCCGAGAAGGCAGGGGGCAGTTTGGAAACACCATATATTTT.

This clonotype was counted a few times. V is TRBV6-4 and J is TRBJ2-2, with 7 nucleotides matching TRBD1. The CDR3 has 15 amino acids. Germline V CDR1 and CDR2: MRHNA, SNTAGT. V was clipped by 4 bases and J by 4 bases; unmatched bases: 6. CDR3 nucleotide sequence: TGTGCCAGCAGTGGAGAAGGGGGCAGCACCGGGGAGCTGTTTTTT. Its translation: CASSGEGGSTGELFF.